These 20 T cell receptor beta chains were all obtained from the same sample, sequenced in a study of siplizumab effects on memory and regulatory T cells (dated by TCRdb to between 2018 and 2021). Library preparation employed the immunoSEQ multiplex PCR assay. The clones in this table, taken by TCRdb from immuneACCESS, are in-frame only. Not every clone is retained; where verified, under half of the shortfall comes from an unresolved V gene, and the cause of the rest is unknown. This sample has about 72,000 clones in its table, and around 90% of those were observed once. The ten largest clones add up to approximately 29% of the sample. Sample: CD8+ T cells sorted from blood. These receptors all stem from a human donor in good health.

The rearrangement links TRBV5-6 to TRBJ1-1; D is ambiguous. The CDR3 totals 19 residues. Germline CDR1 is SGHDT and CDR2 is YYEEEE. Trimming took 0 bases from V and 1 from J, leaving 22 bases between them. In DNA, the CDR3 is TGTGCCAGCAGCTTGGTGAACGGTTTGGTTTCGGGATGGAACACTGAAGCTTTCTTT. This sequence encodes CASSLVNGLVSGWNTEAFF.

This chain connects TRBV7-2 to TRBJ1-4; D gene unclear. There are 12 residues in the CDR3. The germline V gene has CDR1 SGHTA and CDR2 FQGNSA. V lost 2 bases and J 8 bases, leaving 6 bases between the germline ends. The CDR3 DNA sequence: TGTGCCAGCAGCTTACTTGGCGAAAAACTGTTTTTT. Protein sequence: CASSLLGEKLFF.

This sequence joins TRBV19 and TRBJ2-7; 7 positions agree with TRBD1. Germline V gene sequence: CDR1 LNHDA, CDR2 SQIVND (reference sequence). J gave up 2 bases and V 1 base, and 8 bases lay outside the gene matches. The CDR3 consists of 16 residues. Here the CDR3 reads CASSIAWAGGPYEQYF. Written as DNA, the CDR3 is TGTGCCAGTAGTATAGCCTGGGCAGGGGGACCCTACGAGCAGTACTTC.

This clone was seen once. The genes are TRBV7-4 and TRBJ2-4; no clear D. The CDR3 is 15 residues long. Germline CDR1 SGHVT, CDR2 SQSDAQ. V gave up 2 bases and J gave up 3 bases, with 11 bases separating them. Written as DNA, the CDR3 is TGTGCCAGCAGCTTACCCCTTTCGGTCAAAAACATTCAGTACTTC. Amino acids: CASSLPLSVKNIQYF.

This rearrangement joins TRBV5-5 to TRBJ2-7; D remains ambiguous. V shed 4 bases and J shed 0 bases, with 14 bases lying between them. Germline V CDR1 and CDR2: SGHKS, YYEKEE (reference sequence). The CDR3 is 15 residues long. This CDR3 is CASSTDPPSSYEQYF. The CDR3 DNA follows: TGTGCCAGCAGCACGGACCCCCCGAGCTCCTACGAGCAGTACTTC. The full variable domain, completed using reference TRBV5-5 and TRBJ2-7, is DAGVTQSPTHLIKTRGQQVTLRCSPISGHKSVSWYQQVLGQGPQFIFQYYEKEERGRGNFPDRFSARQFPNYSSELNVNALLLGDSALYLCASSTDPPSSYEQYFGPGTRLTVT.

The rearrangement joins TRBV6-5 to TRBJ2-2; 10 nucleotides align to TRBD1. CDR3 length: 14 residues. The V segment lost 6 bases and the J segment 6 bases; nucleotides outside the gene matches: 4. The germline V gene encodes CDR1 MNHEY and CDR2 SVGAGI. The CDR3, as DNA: TGTGCCAGCAGAGGGACAGGGGAGGCCGGGGAGCTGTTTTTT. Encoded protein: CASRGTGEAGELFF.

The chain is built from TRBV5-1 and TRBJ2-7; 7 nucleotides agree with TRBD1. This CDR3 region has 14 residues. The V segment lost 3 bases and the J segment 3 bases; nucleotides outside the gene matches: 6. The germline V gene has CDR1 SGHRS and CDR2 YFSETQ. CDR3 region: CASSSPGQNYEQYF. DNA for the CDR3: TGCGCCAGCAGCTCCCCGGGACAGAACTACGAGCAGTACTTC.

CDR3 nucleotide sequence: TGCGCCAGCAGCCAAGACAGGCCCCCCGGGGAGCTGTTTTTT. This encodes CASSQDRPPGELFF. The gene calls are TRBV4-1 and TRBJ2-2; D not resolved. The ends were cut back, 0 bases at V and 6 bases at J, with 8 bases in the middle. Germline CDR1 reads MGHRA; CDR2 reads YSYEKL. The CDR3 contains 14 residues.

For the CDR3, the DNA is TGCAGCGCGGAGACAGGGGACGGATACGAGCAGTACTTC. Its protein is CSAETGDGYEQYF. The chain couples TRBV29-1 to TRBJ2-7; 8 bases map to TRBD1. Germline values: CDR1 SQVTM, CDR2 ANQGSEA. This CDR3 contains 13 residues. V lost 7 bases, J lost 4 bases, and 9 bases stayed unmatched.

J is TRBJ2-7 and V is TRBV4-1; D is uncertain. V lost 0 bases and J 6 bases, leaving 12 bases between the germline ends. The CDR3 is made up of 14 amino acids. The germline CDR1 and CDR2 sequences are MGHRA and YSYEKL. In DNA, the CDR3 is TGCGCCAGCAGCCAAGAGGGATGGGCCTCCGAGCAGTACTTC. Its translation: CASSQEGWASEQYF.

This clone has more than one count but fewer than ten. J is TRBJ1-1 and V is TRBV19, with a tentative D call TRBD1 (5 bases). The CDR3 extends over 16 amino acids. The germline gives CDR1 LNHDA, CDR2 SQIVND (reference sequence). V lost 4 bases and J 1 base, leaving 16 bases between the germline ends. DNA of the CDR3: TGTGCCAGTAGTACCTGGTTGGGGACCGGGAACACTGAAGCTTTCTTT. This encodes CASSTWLGTGNTEAFF.

CDR3 bases: TGTGCCAGCAGTTGGACTAGCGGGACTTACTACGAGCAGTACTTC. Encoded protein: CASSWTSGTYYEQYF. V usage is TRBV27 and J usage is TRBJ2-7, with TRBD2 identical over 12 bases. The CDR3 is made up of 15 amino acids. Germline CDR1 and CDR2: MNHEY and SMNVEV (reference sequence). V lost 4 bases, J lost 3 bases, and 4 bases stayed unmatched.

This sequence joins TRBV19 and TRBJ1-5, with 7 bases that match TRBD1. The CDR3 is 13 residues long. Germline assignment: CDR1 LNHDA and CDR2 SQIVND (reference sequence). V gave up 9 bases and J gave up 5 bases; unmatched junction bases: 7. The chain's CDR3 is CASPDRKDQPQHF. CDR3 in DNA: TGTGCCAGCCCGGACAGGAAAGATCAGCCCCAGCATTTT.

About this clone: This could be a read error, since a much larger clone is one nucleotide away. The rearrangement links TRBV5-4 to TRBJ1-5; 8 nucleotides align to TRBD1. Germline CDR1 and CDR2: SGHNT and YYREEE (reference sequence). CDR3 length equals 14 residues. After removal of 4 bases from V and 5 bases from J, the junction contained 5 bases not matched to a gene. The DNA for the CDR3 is TGTGCCAGCAGCCCAGGACAGGGTGATCAGCCCCAGCATTTT. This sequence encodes CASSPGQGDQPQHF.

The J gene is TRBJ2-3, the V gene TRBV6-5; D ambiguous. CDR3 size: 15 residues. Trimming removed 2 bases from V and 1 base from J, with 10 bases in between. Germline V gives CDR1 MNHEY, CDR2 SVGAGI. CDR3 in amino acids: CASSYQVLGTDTQYF. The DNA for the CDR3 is TGTGCCAGCAGTTACCAGGTCCTAGGCACAGATACGCAGTATTTT.

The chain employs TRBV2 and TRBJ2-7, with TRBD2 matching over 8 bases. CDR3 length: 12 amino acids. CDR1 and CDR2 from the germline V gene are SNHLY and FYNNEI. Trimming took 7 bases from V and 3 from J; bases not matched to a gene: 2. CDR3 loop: CASKLADYEQYF. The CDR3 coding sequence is TGTGCCAGCAAACTAGCGGACTACGAGCAGTACTTC.

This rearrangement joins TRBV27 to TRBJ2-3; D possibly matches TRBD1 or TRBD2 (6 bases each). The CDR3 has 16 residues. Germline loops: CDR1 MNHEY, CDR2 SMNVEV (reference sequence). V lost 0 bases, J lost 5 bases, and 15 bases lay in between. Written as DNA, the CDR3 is TGTGCCAGCAGTTTATCACGGGGGCCTATTGGAGATACGCAGTATTTT. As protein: CASSLSRGPIGDTQYF.

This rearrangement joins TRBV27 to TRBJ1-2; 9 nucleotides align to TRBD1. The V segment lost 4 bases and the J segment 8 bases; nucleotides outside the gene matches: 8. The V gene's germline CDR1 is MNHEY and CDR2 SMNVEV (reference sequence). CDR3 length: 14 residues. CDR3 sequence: CASSSRDRVLGYTF. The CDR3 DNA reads TGTGCCAGCAGTTCCCGGGACAGGGTTTTGGGCTACACCTTC.

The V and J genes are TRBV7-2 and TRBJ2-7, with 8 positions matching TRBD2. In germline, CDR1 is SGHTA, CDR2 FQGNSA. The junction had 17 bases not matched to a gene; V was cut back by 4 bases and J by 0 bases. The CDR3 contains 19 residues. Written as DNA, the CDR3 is TGTGCCAGCAGCTACCCGAAGGGACTAGGCGGGGGCAGCTCCTACGAGCAGTACTTC. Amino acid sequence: CASSYPKGLGGGSSYEQYF.

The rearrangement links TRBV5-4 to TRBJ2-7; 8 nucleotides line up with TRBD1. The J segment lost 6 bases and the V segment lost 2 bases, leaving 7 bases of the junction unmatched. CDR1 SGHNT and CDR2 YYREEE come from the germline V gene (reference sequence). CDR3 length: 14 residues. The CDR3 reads CASSFPGTGPEQYF. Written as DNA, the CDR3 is TGTGCCAGCAGCTTTCCCGGGACAGGTCCCGAGCAGTACTTC.